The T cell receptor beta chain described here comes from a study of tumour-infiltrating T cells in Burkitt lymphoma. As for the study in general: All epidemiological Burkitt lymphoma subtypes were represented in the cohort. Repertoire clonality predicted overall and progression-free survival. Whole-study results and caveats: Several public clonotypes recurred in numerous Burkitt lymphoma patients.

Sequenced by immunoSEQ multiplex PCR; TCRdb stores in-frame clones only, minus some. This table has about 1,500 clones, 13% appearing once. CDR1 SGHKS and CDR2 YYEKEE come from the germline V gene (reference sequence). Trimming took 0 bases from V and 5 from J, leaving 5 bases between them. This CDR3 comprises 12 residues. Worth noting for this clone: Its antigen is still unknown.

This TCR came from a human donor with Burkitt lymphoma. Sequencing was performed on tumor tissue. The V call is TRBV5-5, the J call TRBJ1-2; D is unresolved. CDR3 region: CASSLDGYGYTF. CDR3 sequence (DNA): TGTGCCAGCAGCTTGGATGGGTATGGCTACACCTTC. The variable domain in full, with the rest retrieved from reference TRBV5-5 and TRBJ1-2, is DAGVTQSPTHLIKTRGQQVTLRCSPISGHKSVSWYQQVLGQGPQFIFQYYEKEERGRGNFPDRFSARQFPNYSSELNVNALLLGDSALYLCASSLDGYGYTFGSGTRLTVV.